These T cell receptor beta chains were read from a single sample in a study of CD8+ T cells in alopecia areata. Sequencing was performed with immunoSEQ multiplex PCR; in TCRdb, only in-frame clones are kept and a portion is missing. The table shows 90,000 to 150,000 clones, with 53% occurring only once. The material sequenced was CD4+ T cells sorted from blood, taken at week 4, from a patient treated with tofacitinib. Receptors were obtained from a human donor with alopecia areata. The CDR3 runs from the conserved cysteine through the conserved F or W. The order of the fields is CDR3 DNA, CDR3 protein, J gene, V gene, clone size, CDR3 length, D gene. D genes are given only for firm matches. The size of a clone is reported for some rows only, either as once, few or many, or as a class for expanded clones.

cdr3_nt: TGCAGCGTTCTGACTAGTGGGAATGAGCAGTTCTTC
cdr3_aa: CSVLTSGNEQFF
j_call: TRBJ2-1
v_call: TRBV29-1
clone_size: NA
cdr3_length: 12
d_call: NA

cdr3_nt: TGTGCCAGCAGTGGACCCCCCAATCAGCCCCAGCATTTT
cdr3_aa: CASSGPPNQPQHF
j_call: TRBJ1-5
v_call: TRBV2
clone_size: NA
cdr3_length: 13
d_call: NA

cdr3_nt: TGTGCCAGCAGCTCTTTTGACAGCTCCTACAATGAGCAGTTCTTC
cdr3_aa: CASSSFDSSYNEQFF
j_call: TRBJ2-1
v_call: TRBV25-1
clone_size: NA
cdr3_length: 15
d_call: NA

cdr3_nt: TGTGCCAGCAGCCAAGTACGGGACAACTACGAGCAGTACTTC
cdr3_aa: CASSQVRDNYEQYF
j_call: TRBJ2-7
v_call: TRBV4-2
clone_size: NA
cdr3_length: 14
d_call: NA

cdr3_nt: TGTGCCAGCAGCAAGAGCGGGGGCACCTCCTACGAGCAGTACTTC
cdr3_aa: CASSKSGGTSYEQYF
j_call: TRBJ2-7
v_call: TRBV7-3
clone_size: NA
cdr3_length: 15
d_call: TRBD2

cdr3_nt: TGCAGCGTTGATCAGGGTGGCGACACTGAAGCTTTCTTT
cdr3_aa: CSVDQGGDTEAFF
j_call: TRBJ1-1
v_call: TRBV29-1
clone_size: once
cdr3_length: 13
d_call: NA

cdr3_nt: TGCAGCGTGATACGGGAGGGCACTGAAGCTTTCTTT
cdr3_aa: CSVIREGTEAFF
j_call: TRBJ1-1
v_call: TRBV29-1
clone_size: few
cdr3_length: 12
d_call: NA

cdr3_nt: TGTGCCAGCAGCTTAGGGGGCCGGAACGAGCAGTACTTC
cdr3_aa: CASSLGGRNEQYF
j_call: TRBJ2-7
v_call: TRBV7-9
clone_size: few
cdr3_length: 13
d_call: NA

cdr3_nt: TGCGCCAGCAGCGAACCTAGCGGCTACCTGAATGAGCAGTTCTTC
cdr3_aa: CASSEPSGYLNEQFF
j_call: TRBJ2-1
v_call: TRBV5-1
clone_size: NA
cdr3_length: 15
d_call: TRBD2

cdr3_nt: TGTGCCAGCAGCCCGGCTATGGAGCAAGAGACCCAGTACTTC
cdr3_aa: CASSPAMEQETQYF
j_call: TRBJ2-5
v_call: TRBV9
clone_size: NA
cdr3_length: 14
d_call: NA

cdr3_nt: TGTGCCAGCAACTCCGGGACGAGGCACGAGCAGTACTTC
cdr3_aa: CASNSGTRHEQYF
j_call: TRBJ2-7
v_call: TRBV7-9
clone_size: NA
cdr3_length: 13
d_call: NA

cdr3_nt: TGTGCCTGGAAACCCGCCGGGACCCTGGACAACATTCAGTACTTC
cdr3_aa: CAWKPAGTLDNIQYF
j_call: TRBJ2-4
v_call: TRBV30
clone_size: NA
cdr3_length: 15
d_call: NA

cdr3_nt: TGTGCCAGTAGAGCTAGCGGGAGTGATCCAGATACGCAGTATTTT
cdr3_aa: CASRASGSDPDTQYF
j_call: TRBJ2-3
v_call: TRBV19
clone_size: NA
cdr3_length: 15
d_call: TRBD2

cdr3_nt: TGTGCCAGCAGCTTAGACGTTGCAGTCGGTGGCTACACCTTC
cdr3_aa: CASSLDVAVGGYTF
j_call: TRBJ1-2
v_call: TRBV7-9
clone_size: NA
cdr3_length: 14
d_call: NA

cdr3_nt: TGCGCCAGCAGCTCCTCCTACGAGCAGTACTTC
cdr3_aa: CASSSSYEQYF
j_call: TRBJ2-7
v_call: TRBV5-1
clone_size: NA
cdr3_length: 11
d_call: NA

cdr3_nt: TGTGCCTGGAGCTATCTGGGGGGCACTGAAGCTTTCTTT
cdr3_aa: CAWSYLGGTEAFF
j_call: TRBJ1-1
v_call: TRBV30
clone_size: NA
cdr3_length: 13
d_call: NA